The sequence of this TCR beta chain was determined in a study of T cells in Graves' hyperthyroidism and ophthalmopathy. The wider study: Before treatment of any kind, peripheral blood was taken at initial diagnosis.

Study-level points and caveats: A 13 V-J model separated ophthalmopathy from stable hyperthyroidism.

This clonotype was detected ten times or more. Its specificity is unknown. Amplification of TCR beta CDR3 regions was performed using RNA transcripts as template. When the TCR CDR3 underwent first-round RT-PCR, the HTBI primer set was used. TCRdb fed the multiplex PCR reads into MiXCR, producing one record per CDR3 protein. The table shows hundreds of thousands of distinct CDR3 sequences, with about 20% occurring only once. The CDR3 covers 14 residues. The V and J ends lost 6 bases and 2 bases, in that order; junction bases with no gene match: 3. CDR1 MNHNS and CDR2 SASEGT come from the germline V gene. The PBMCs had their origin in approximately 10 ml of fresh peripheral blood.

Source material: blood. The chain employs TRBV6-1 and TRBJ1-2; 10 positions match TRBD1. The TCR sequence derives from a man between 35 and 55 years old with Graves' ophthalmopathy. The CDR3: CASSWTGGNYGYTF. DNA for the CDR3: TGTGCCAGCAGCTGGACAGGGGGAAACTATGGCTACACCTTC.